The 10 T cell receptor beta chains below were found in one sample sequenced in a study of T cells in Graves' hyperthyroidism and ophthalmopathy. Amplified TCR beta CDR3 regions came from RNA transcripts. When the TCR CDR3 underwent first-round RT-PCR, the HTBI primer set was used. TCRdb reprocessed the multiplex PCR reads with MiXCR, giving one entry per CDR3 protein. The sample has over 300,000 distinct CDR3 sequences, approximately 15% seen once. The sequenced material came from blood. These receptors were taken from a woman aged 55 to 70 with Graves' hyperthyroidism.

This clonotype was counted at least ten times. The chain joins TRBV7-8 to TRBJ1-6; tentatively, D is TRBD1 (5 bases). Trimming shortened V by 4 bases and J by 9 bases, and 13 bases separated the two germline ends. Germline V gene lookup returns CDR1 SGHVS and CDR2 FQNEAQ. The CDR3 extends over 14 amino acids. The chain's CDR3 is CASSYTGGSSPLHF. For the CDR3, the DNA is TGTGCCAGCAGCTACACAGGCGGGAGTTCACCCCTCCACTTT.

The chain recombines TRBV29-1 with TRBJ1-1; D is possibly TRBD1 (5 bases). The V end was cut by 4 bases, the J end by 3 bases, with 12 bases between. Germline CDR1 and CDR2: SQVTM and ANQGSEA. The CDR3 runs 13 residues. The CDR3: CSVGGGRDTEAFF. The CDR3 bases are TGCAGCGTTGGGGGGGGTCGGGACACTGAAGCTTTCTTT.

Points on this clonotype: A clone one base away is much larger, so this may be a read error. CDR3 sequence (DNA): TGTGCCAGCTCCCCTGATGCGTTTCCCTGCGAGCAGTACTTC. It specifies CASSPDAFPCEQYF. The rearrangement joins TRBV9 to TRBJ2-7; the D is unclear. Trimming took 7 bases from V and 6 from J, leaving 20 bases between them. The V gene's germline CDR1 is SGDLS and CDR2 YYNGEE. The CDR3 extends over 14 amino acids.

The gene calls are TRBV18 and TRBJ1-4; maybe TRBD1 (5 bases). CDR1 is KGHSH and CDR2 is LQKENI in the germline V gene. The length of the CDR3 is 14 residues. V lost 2 bases and J lost 6, with 10 bases in between. CDR3 residues: CASSPSTVDEKLFF. The DNA of the CDR3 is TGTGCCAGCTCACCATCGACAGTTGATGAAAAACTGTTTTTT.

This clonotype was counted many times. This chain connects TRBV7-2 to TRBJ2-2; no firm D call. CDR1 and CDR2 (germline): SGHTA, FQGNSA. CDR3 size: 15 residues. V lost 1 base and J 7 bases, leaving 13 bases between the germline ends. CDR3 in amino acids: CASSLGPITVGELFF. CDR3 DNA: TGTGCCAGCAGCTTAGGGCCCATAACGGTCGGGGAGCTGTTTTTT.

The chain is built from TRBV20-1 and TRBJ1-5, with D hard to call. V was trimmed by 2 bases and J by 1 base, leaving 12 bases between them. The CDR3 contains 15 residues. Germline V CDR1 and CDR2: DFQATT, SNEGSKA (reference sequence). The CDR3 region is CSARNGESSNQPQHF. The CDR3 DNA follows: TGCAGTGCTAGAAATGGGGAGTCGAGCAATCAGCCCCAGCATTTT.

The sample holds many counts of this clonotype. The CDR3 region has the DNA TGTGCCTGGAATGTAGGCGGGGAAAAACTGTTTTTT. It is translated as CAWNVGGEKLFF. The rearrangement links TRBV30 to TRBJ1-4, with D hard to call. Germline lookup yields CDR1 GTSNPN and CDR2 SVGIG (reference sequence). CDR3 length: 12 amino acids. Deletions cut 4 bases from V and 8 bases from J, with 11 bases between.

CDR3 in DNA: TGTGCCAGCAGCGAGGGACTAGCGGGAGGGCCCTACAATGAGCAGTTCTTC. Its translation is CASSEGLAGGPYNEQFF. The chain carries TRBV9 and TRBJ2-1, with TRBD2 matching over 16 bases. The junction had 2 bases not matched to a gene; V was cut back by 3 bases and J by 2 bases. CDR1 is SGDLS, CDR2 YYNGEE, per germline. The CDR3 spans 17 residues.

This clonotype occurred many times. The CDR3 region has the DNA TGTGCCATCATGGAGGCAGGGGCTAACACTGAAGCTTTCTTT. Protein sequence: CAIMEAGANTEAFF. The chain employs TRBV10-3 and TRBJ1-1; tentative D call: TRBD1 (6 bases). V was cut by 7 bases and J by 2 bases, with 14 bases left in between. The CDR3 has 14 amino acids. In germline, CDR1 is ENHRY, CDR2 SYGVKD.

This clonotype was detected ten times or more. The CDR3 region is CASSTDRGLAETQYF. DNA for the CDR3: TGTGCCAGCAGCACCGACAGGGGGCTCGCGGAGACCCAGTACTTC. The rearrangement joins TRBV7-9 to TRBJ2-5; 10 positions match TRBD1. Germline values: CDR1 SEHNR, CDR2 FQNEAQ (reference sequence). This CDR3 has 15 amino acids. Trimming removed 5 bases from V and 5 bases from J; junction bases left unmatched: 8.